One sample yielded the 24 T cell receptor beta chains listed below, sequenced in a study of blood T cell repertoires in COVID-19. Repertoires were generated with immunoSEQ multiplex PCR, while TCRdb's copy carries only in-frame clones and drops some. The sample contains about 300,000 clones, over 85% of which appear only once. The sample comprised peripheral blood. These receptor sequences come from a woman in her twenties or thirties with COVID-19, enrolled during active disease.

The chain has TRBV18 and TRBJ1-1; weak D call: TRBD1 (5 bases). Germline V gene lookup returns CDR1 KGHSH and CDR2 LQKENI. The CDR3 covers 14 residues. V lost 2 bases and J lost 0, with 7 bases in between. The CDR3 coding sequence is TGTGCCAGCTCACCATCGGACATGAACACTGAAGCTTTCTTT. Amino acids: CASSPSDMNTEAFF.

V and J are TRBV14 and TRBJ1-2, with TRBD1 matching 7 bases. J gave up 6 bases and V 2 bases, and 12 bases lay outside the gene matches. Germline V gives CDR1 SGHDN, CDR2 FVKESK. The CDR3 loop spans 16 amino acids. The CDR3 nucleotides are TGTGCCAGCAGCCAATTCCAAGCGGTGGGACAGAATGGCTACACCTTC. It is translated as CASSQFQAVGQNGYTF.

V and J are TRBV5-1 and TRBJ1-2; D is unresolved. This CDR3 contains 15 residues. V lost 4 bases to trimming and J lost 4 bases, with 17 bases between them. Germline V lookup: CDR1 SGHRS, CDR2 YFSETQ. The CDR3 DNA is TGCGCCAGCAGCGTAAGAGAGGGCCGAAGCTATGGCTACACCTTC. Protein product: CASSVREGRSYGYTF. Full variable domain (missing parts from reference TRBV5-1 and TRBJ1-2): KAGVTQTPRYLIKTRGQQVTLSCSPISGHRSVSWYQQTPGQGLQFLFEYFSETQRNKGNFPGRFSGRQFSNSRSEMNVSTLELGDSALYLCASSVREGRSYGYTFGSGTRLTVV.

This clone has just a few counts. CDR3 protein: CASSDLYEQYV. The CDR3 region has the DNA TGTGCCAGCAGTGACCTTTACGAGCAGTACGTC. V and J are TRBV6-1 and TRBJ2-7; D ambiguous. The CDR3 contains 11 residues. Germline V gives CDR1 MNHNS, CDR2 SASEGT. V was trimmed by 3 bases and J by 4 bases, leaving 4 bases between them.

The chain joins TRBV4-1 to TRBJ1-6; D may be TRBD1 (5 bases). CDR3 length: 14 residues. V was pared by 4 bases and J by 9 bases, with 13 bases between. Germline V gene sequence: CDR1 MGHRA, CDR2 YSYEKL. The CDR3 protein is CASSLGQGGSPLHF. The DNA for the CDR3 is TGCGCCAGCAGCCTGGGGCAGGGAGGTTCACCCCTCCACTTT.

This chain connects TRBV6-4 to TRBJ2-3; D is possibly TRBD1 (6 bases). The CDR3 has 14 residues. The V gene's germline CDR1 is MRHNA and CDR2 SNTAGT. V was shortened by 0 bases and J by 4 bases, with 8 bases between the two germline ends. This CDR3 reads CASSDSPGADTQYF. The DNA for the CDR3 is TGTGCCAGCAGTGACTCCCCAGGGGCAGATACGCAGTATTTT.

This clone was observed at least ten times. CDR3 sequence (DNA): TGTGCCAGCAGTCTAACTAGCGGGGGGCGTGGGGAGCAGTACTTC. Encoded protein: CASSLTSGGRGEQYF. V is TRBV7-9 and J is TRBJ2-7; 12 bases are shared with TRBD2. V dropped 6 bases and J dropped 7; count of bases not matched to a gene: 10. The CDR3 loop spans 15 amino acids. From germline, CDR1 is SEHNR and CDR2 FQNEAQ (reference sequence).

The CDR3: CASTLEKGPSYGYTF. CDR3 DNA: TGTGCCAGCACCCTTGAGAAGGGGCCGTCATATGGCTACACCTTC. This chain joins TRBV11-2 and TRBJ1-2, with a possible D match to TRBD1 (5 bases). The ends were cut back, 7 bases at V and 5 bases at J, with 20 bases in the middle. The CDR3 consists of 15 residues. CDR1 is SGHAT, CDR2 FQNNGV, per germline. Using reference TRBV11-2 and TRBJ1-2 for the parts outside the CDR3, the full variable domain is EAGVAQSPRYKIIEKRQSVAFWCNPISGHATLYWYQQILGQGPKLLIQFQNNGVVDDSQLPKDRFSAERLKGVDSTLKIQPAKLEDSAVYLCASTLEKGPSYGYTFGSGTRLTVV.

CDR3 bases: TGTGCCAGCAGTTTAAGGCAGGGAAACGGGGAGCTGTTTTTT. Translated, it gives CASSLRQGNGELFF. The V and J genes are TRBV27 and TRBJ2-2, with D maybe TRBD1 (5 bases). This CDR3 has 14 amino acids. Trimming pared 2 bases from V and 7 bases from J, leaving 11 bases between. The germline V gene encodes CDR1 MNHEY and CDR2 SMNVEV (reference sequence).

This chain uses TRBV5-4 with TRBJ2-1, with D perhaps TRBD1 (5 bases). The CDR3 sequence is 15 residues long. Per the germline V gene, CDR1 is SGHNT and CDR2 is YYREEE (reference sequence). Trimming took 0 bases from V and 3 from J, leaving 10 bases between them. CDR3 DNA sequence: TGTGCCAGCAGCTTGGGGCAGGGCTTCTACAATGAGCAGTTCTTC. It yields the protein CASSLGQGFYNEQFF. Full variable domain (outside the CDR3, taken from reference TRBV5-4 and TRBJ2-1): ETGVTQSPTHLIKTRGQQVTLRCSSQSGHNTVSWYQQALGQGPQFIFQYYREEENGRGNFPPRFSGLQFPNYSSELNVNALELDDSALYLCASSLGQGFYNEQFFGPGTRLTVL.

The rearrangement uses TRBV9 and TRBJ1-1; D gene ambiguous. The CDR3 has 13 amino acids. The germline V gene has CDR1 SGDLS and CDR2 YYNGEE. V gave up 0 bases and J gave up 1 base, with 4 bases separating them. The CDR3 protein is CASSVGRNTEAFF. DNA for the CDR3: TGTGCCAGCAGCGTAGGCAGGAACACTGAAGCTTTCTTT.

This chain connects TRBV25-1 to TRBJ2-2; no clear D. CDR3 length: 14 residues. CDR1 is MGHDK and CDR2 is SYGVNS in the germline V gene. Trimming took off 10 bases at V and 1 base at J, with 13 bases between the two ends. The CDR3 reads CATSSPGNTGELFF. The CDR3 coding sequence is TGTGCCACCAGCTCGCCCGGGAACACCGGGGAGCTGTTTTTT.

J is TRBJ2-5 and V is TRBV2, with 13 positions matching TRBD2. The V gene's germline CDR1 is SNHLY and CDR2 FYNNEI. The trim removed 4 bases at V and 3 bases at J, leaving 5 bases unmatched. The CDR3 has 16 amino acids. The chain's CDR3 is CASSGLGTSGEETQYF. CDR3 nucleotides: TGTGCCAGCAGTGGTCTCGGGACTAGCGGGGAAGAGACCCAGTACTTC.

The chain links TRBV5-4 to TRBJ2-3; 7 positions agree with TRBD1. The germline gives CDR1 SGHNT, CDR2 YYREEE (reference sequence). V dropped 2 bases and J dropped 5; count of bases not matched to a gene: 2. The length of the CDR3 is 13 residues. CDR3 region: CASSFDRVDTQYF. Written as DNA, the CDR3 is TGTGCCAGCAGCTTTGACAGGGTAGATACGCAGTATTTT. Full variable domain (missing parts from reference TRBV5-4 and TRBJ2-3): ETGVTQSPTHLIKTRGQQVTLRCSSQSGHNTVSWYQQALGQGPQFIFQYYREEENGRGNFPPRFSGLQFPNYSSELNVNALELDDSALYLCASSFDRVDTQYFGPGTRLTVL.

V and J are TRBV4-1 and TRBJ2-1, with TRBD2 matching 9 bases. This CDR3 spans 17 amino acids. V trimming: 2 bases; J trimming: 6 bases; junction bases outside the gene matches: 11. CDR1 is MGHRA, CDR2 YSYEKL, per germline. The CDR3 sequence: CASSQSLSGGPGNEQFF. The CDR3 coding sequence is TGCGCCAGCAGCCAATCCCTTAGCGGGGGTCCAGGCAATGAGCAGTTCTTC.

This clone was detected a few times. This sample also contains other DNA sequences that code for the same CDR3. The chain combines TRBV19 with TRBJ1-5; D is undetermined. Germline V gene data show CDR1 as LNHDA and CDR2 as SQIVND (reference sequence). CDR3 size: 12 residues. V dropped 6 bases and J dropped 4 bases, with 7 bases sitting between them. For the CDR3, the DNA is TGTGCCAGTAGAGGAGGGAATCAGCCCCAGCATTTT. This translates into CASRGGNQPQHF.

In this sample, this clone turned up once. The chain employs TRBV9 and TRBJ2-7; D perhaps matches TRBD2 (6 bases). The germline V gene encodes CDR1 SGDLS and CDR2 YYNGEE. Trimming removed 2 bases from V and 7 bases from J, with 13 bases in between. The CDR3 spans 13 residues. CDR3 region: CASSVRGVGEQYF. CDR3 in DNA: TGTGCCAGCAGCGTGCGGGGCGTAGGAGAGCAGTACTTC.

The CDR3 is CASTPGQDSPLHF. In nucleotides, the CDR3 is TGCGCCAGCACCCCGGGACAGGATTCACCCCTCCACTTT. This chain links TRBV5-1 with TRBJ1-6; 8 bases are shared with TRBD1. This CDR3 is 13 amino acids long. Germline values: CDR1 SGHRS, CDR2 YFSETQ. The V and J ends lost 6 bases and 8 bases, in that order; junction bases with no gene match: 4.

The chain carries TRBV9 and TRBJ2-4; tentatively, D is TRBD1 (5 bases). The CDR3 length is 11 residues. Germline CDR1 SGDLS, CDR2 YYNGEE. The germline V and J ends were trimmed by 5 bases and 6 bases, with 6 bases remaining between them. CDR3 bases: TGTGCCAGCAGTAGGGGAAACATTCAGTACTTC. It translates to CASSRGNIQYF.

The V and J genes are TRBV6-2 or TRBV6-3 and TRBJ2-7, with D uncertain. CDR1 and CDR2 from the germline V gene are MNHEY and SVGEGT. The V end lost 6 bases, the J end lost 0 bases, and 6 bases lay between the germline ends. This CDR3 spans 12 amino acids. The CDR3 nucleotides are TGTGCCAGCAGCCGGGCCTCCTACGAGCAGTACTTC. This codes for CASSRASYEQYF.

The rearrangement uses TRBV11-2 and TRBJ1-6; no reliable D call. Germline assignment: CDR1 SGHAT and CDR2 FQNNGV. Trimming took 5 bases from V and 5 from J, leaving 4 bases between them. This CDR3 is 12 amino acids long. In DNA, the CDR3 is TGTGCCAGCAGCAGCGATAATTCACCCCTCCACTTT. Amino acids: CASSSDNSPLHF.

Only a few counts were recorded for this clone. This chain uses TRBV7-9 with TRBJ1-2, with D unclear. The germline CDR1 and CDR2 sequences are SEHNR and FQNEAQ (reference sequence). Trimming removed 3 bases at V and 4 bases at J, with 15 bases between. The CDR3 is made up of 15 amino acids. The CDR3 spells CASSLSETEVYGYTF. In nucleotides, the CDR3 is TGTGCCAGCAGCTTGAGCGAGACGGAGGTCTATGGCTACACCTTC.

The CDR3 nucleotides are TGTGCCAGCAGCTCCAGGGGGAATCAGCCCCAGCATTTT. It is translated as CASSSRGNQPQHF. This chain links TRBV7-9 with TRBJ1-5; 7 bases are a match to TRBD1. The CDR3 is 13 amino acids. Germline V lookup: CDR1 SEHNR, CDR2 FQNEAQ (reference sequence). The ends lost 4 bases at V and 4 bases at J; junction bases unmatched: 1. Filled out from reference TRBV7-9 and TRBJ1-5, the complete variable domain reads DTGVSQNPRHKITKRGQNVTFRCDPISEHNRLYWYRQTLGQGPEFLTYFQNEAQLEKSRLLSDRFSAERPKGSFSTLEIQRTEQGDSAMYLCASSSRGNQPQHFGDGTRLSIL.

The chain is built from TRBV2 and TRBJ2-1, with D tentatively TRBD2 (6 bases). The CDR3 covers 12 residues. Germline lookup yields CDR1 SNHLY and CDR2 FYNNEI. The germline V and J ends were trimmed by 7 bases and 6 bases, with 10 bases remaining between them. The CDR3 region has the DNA TGTGCCAGCACCGAGACTAGCAATGAGCAGTTCTTC. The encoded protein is CASTETSNEQFF.